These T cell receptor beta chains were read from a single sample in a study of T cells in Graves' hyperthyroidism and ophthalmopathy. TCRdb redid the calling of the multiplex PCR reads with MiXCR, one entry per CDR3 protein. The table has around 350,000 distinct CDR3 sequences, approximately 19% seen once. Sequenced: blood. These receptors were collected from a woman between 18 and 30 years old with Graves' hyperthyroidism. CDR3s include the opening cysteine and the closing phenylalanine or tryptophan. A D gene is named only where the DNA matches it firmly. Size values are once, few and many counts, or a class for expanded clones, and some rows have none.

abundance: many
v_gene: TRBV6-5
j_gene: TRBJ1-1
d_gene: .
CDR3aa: CASSYQRDTGAAFF
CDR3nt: TGTGCCAGCAGTTACCAACGGGACACGGGGGCAGCTTTCTTT

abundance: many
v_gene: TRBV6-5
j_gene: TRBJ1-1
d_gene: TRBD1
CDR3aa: CASSHGQGTEAFF
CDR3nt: TGTGCCAGCAGTCACGGACAGGGCACTGAAGCTTTCTTT

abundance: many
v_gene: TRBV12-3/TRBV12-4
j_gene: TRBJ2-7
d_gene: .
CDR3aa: CASSFRAASTYEQYF
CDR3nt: TGTGCCAGCAGTTTCCGGGCAGCCTCCACCTACGAGCAGTACTTC

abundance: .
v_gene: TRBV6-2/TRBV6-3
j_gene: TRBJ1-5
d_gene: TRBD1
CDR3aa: CASSFDRGQGQPQHF
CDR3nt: TGTGCCAGCAGTTTCGACAGGGGACAGGGACAGCCCCAGCATTTT

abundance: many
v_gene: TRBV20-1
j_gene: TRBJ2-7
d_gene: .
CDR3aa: CSAVTGGQTYEQYF
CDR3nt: TGCAGTGCAGTTACCGGGGGCCAGACCTACGAGCAGTACTTC

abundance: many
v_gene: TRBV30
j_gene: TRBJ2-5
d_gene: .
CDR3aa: CAWSVGDLGARETQYF
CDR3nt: TGTGCCTGGAGTGTAGGGGATTTAGGGGCTCGGGAGACCCAGTACTTC

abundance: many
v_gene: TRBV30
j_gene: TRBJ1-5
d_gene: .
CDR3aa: CAWSYMGLGNQPQHF
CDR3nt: TGTGCCTGGAGCTACATGGGCTTGGGCAATCAGCCCCAGCATTTT

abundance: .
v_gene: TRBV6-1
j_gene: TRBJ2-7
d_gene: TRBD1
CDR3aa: CASSEAQDRAYEQYF
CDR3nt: TGTGCCAGCAGTGAAGCTCAGGACAGGGCCTACGAGCAGTACTTC

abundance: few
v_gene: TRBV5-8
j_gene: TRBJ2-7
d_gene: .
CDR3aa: CASSPDRNSYEQYF
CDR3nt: TGTGCCAGCAGCCCGGACCGAAACTCCTACGAGCAGTACTTC

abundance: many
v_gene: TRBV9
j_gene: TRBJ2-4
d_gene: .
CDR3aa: CASSVTAGSTAKNIQYF
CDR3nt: TGTGCCAGCAGCGTAACTGCAGGGTCCACTGCCAAAAACATTCAGTACTTC

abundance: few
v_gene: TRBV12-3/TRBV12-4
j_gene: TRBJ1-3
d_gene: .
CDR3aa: CASSFSGADTIYF
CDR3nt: TGTGCCAGCAGTTTCTCAGGGGCAGACACCATATATTTT

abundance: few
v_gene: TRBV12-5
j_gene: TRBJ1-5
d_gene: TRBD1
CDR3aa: CASGSPRDRDGNQPQHF
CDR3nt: TGTGCTAGTGGTTCTCCTCGGGACAGGGATGGCAATCAGCCCCAGCATTTT

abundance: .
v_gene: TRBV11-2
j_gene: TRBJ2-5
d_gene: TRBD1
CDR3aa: CASSLVGTGKETQYF
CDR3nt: TGTGCCAGCAGCTTAGTGGGGACAGGGAAGGAGACCCAGTACTTC

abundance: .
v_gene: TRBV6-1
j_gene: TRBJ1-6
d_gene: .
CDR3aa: CASGGLNNSPLHF
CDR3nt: TGTGCCAGCGGGGGCCTTAATAATTCACCCCTCCACTTT

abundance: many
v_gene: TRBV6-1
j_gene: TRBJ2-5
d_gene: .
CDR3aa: CASSPGAETQYF
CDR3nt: TGTGCCAGCAGTCCCGGAGCGGAGACCCAGTACTTC

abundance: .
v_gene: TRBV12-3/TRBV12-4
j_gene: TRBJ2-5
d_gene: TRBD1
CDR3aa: CASSIRQGAYQETQYF
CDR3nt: TGTGCCAGCAGTATCCGACAGGGGGCATACCAAGAGACCCAGTACTTC

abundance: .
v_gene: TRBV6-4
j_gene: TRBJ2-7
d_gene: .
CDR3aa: CASPDSRYTYEQYF
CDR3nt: TGTGCCAGTCCTGACTCACGCTACACCTACGAGCAGTACTTC

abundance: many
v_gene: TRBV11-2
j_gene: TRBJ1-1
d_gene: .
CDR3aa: CASSPTGFNRAFF
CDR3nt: TGTGCCAGCAGCCCAACAGGGTTCAACCGAGCTTTCTTT

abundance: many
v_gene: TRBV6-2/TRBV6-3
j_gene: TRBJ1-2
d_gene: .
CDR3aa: CASSRLEGIMYGYTF
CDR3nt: TGTGCCAGCAGCCGCTTGGAAGGAATTATGTATGGCTACACCTTC

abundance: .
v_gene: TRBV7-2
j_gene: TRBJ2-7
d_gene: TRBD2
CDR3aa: CASSYISGDSYEQYF
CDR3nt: TGTGCCAGCAGCTATATTAGCGGGGACTCCTACGAGCAGTACTTC

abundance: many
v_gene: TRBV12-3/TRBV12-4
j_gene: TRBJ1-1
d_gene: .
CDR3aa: CASSRGVEAFF
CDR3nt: TGTGCCAGCAGTCGGGGGGTGGAAGCTTTCTTT

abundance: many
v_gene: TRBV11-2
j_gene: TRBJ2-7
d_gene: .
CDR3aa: CASRVPSSYEQYF
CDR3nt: TGTGCCAGCAGAGTTCCTAGCTCCTACGAGCAGTACTTC

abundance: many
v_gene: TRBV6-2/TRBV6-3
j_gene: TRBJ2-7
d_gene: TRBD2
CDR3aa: CASSYGLAGYYEQYF
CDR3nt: TGTGCCAGCAGTTACGGACTAGCGGGCTACTACGAGCAGTACTTC

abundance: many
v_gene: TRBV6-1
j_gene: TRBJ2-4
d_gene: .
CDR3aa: CASSQRQGQGLSKNIQYF
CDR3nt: TGTGCCAGCAGCCAGAGGCAGGGGCAAGGGTTGTCCAAAAACATTCAGTACTTC

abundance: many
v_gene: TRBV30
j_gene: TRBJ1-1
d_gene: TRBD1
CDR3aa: CAWSTQGVGLAFF
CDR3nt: TGTGCCTGGAGTACCCAGGGGGTAGGGCTCGCTTTCTTT

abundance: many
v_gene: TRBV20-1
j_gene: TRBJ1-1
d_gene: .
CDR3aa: CSASWGRENTEAFF
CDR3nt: TGCAGTGCTAGTTGGGGCAGAGAGAACACTGAAGCTTTCTTT

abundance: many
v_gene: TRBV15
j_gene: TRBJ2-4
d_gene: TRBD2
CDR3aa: CATSSRSGVAKNIKYF
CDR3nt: TGTGCCACCAGCTCCCGTAGCGGGGTAGCCAAAAACATTAAGTACTTC

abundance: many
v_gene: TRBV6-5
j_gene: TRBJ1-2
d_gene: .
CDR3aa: CASSFNYGYTF
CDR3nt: TGTGCCAGCAGCTTTAACTATGGCTACACCTTC

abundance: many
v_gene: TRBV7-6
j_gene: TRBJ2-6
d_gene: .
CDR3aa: CASSLGLRPDGANVLTF
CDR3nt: TGTGCCAGCAGCTTAGGACTAAGGCCGGACGGGGCCAACGTCCTGACTTTC

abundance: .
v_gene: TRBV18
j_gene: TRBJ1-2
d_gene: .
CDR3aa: CASSPRESGGYGYTF
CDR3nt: TGTGCCAGCTCACCACGGGAATCCGGGGGTTATGGCTACACCTTC

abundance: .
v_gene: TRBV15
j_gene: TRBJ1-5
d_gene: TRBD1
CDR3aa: CATSRGQGNQPQHF
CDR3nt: TGTGCCACCAGCAGGGGACAGGGAAATCAGCCCCAGCATTTT

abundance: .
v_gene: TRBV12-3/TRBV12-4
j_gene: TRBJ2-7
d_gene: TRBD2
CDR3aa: CASSLTSGGVEQYF
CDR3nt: TGTGCCAGCAGTTTAACTAGCGGGGGTGTCGAGCAGTACTTC

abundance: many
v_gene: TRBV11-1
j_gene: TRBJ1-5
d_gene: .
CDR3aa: CASSLEGQQPQHF
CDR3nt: TGTGCCAGCAGCTTAGAAGGACAGCAGCCCCAGCATTTT